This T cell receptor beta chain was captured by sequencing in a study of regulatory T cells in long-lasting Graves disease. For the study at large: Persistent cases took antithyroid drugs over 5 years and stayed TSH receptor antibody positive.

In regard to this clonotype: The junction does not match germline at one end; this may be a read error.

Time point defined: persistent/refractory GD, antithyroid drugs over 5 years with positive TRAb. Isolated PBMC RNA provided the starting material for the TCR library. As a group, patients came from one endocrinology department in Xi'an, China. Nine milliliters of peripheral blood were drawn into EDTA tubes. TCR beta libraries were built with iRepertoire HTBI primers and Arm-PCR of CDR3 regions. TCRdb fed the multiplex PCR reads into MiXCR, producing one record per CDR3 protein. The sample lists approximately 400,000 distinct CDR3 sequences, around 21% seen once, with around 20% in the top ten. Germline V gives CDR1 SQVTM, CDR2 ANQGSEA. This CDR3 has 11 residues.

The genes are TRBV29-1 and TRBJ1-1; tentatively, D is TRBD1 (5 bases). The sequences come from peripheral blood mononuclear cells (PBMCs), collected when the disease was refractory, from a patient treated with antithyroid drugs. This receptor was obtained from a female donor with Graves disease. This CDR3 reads CSHLQVTEAFF. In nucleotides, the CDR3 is TGCAGCCACCTACAGGTCACTGAAGCCTTCTTT.